The T cell receptor beta chain described here comes from a study of T cells in Graves' hyperthyroidism and ophthalmopathy. Newly diagnosed hyperthyroidism, duration under 2 months, in patients aged 18 to 65. PBMCs were collected from an approximately 10 ml volume of fresh peripheral blood. The CDR3 regions of TCR beta were amplified from RNA transcripts. In the first-round RT-PCR of the TCR CDR3, the HTBI primer set was used. TCRdb redid the calling of the multiplex PCR reads with MiXCR, one entry per CDR3 protein. There are more than 100,000 distinct CDR3 sequences in the sample; around 50% occur only once, and about 25% lies in the top ten. The sequence was obtained from a man aged 40-49 years with Graves' hyperthyroidism. Sequencing was done on a sample of blood.

This chain's CDR3 is CAIRARGPYGYTF. The CDR3 nucleotides read TGTGCCATCAGGGCCAGGGGGCCCTATGGCTACACCTTC. This sequence joins TRBV10-3 and TRBJ1-2, with 8 bases aligning to TRBD1. The trim removed 6 bases at V and 4 bases at J, leaving 4 bases unmatched. The CDR3 length is 13 residues. CDR1 ENHRY and CDR2 SYGVKD come from the germline V gene.